A single sample is the source of the 16 T cell receptor beta chains below, sequenced in a study of blood T cell repertoires in COVID-19. TCRdb's table, derived via immunoSEQ multiplex PCR, lists solely in-frame clones and lacks some. The table shows approximately 160,000 clones, with roughly nine tenths occurring only once. Sequencing was performed on peripheral blood. All receptors derive from a woman in her 70s with acute or convalescent COVID-19.

The V gene is TRBV6-2 or TRBV6-3, the J gene TRBJ2-1; 9 positions agree with TRBD2. Trimming removed 2 bases from V and 4 bases from J; junction bases left unmatched: 6. The length of the CDR3 is 16 residues. Per the germline V gene, CDR1 is MNHEY and CDR2 is SVGEGT. The chain's CDR3 is CASSYAFAGGYNEQFF. CDR3 nucleotides: TGTGCCAGCAGTTACGCGTTTGCGGGGGGGTACAATGAGCAGTTCTTC.

The chain is built from TRBV9 and TRBJ2-1; 8 nucleotides match TRBD2. Germline CDR1 reads SGDLS; CDR2 reads YYNGEE. Unmatched junction bases numbered 6, after V lost 0 bases and J lost 4 bases. CDR3 length equals 16 residues. This CDR3 is CASSVGFSGNYNEQFF. The CDR3 DNA sequence: TGTGCCAGCAGCGTAGGGTTTAGCGGGAATTACAATGAGCAGTTCTTC.

This chain joins TRBV6-1 and TRBJ1-5; tentative D call: TRBD1 (5 bases). The CDR3 runs to 15 residues. V gave up 3 bases and J gave up 7 bases, with 16 bases separating them. CDR1 and CDR2 from the germline V gene are MNHNS and SASEGT. Written as DNA, the CDR3 is TGTGCCAGCAGTGAGTGGTGGGGGGGTGGACAGCCCCAGCATTTT. It is translated as CASSEWWGGGQPQHF.

The genes are TRBV7-2 and TRBJ1-3; the D is unclear. The V and J ends lost 0 bases and 0 bases respectively, with 3 bases between them. Germline V CDR1 and CDR2: SGHTA, FQGNSA. This CDR3 region has 14 residues. The CDR3: CASSLALSGNTIYF. The CDR3 coding sequence is TGTGCCAGCAGCTTAGCACTCTCTGGAAACACCATATATTTT.

The chain is built from TRBV2 and TRBJ1-4, with a tentative D call TRBD1 (5 bases). The CDR3 spans 15 residues. Trimming removed 0 bases at V and 4 bases at J, with 9 bases between. Looked up from germline, CDR1 is SNHLY and CDR2 is FYNNEI. The CDR3 region is CASSEARTRNEKLFF. The CDR3 DNA reads as TGTGCCAGCAGTGAAGCGCGGACACGTAATGAAAAACTGTTTTTT.

The rearrangement links TRBV12-3 or TRBV12-4 to TRBJ2-7, with D possibly matching TRBD2 (6 bases). The CDR3 consists of 13 residues. The V gene lost 3 bases and the J gene lost 6 bases, with 12 bases spanning the gap. In DNA, the CDR3 is TGTGCCAGCAGTTTTGTGGGAGGCGGCGAGCAGTACTTC. Translated, it gives CASSFVGGGEQYF.

In its sample, this clone was seen a few times. This sequence joins TRBV7-8 and TRBJ1-1; a weak D match, TRBD1 (5 bases). CDR3 length: 14 residues. V was pared by 5 bases and J by 11 bases, with 21 bases between. Germline values: CDR1 SGHVS, CDR2 FQNEAQ. CDR3 sequence (DNA): TGTGCCAGCAGCCCCACCCGCACAGGTGGCTGGGCTTTCTTT. The encoded protein is CASSPTRTGGWAFF.

The rearrangement links TRBV19 to TRBJ1-5; a weak D match, TRBD1 (6 bases). V lost 4 bases and J lost 6, with 16 bases in between. CDR1 LNHDA and CDR2 SQIVND come from the germline V gene (reference sequence). The CDR3 loop spans 15 amino acids. This chain's CDR3 is CASSRTREGGQPQHF. CDR3 coding DNA: TGTGCCAGTAGTAGGACAAGGGAAGGGGGTCAGCCCCAGCATTTT.

This clone occurred once. The chain joins TRBV2 to TRBJ1-5; D is unclear. Germline V CDR1 and CDR2: SNHLY, FYNNEI. This CDR3 is built from 13 residues. Trimming took off 4 bases at V and 4 bases at J, with 8 bases between the two ends. The CDR3 spells CASSVSRNQPQHF. CDR3 coding DNA: TGTGCCAGCAGTGTAAGTAGAAATCAGCCCCAGCATTTT.

The V call is TRBV5-6, the J call TRBJ2-5; 11 bases align to TRBD2. Trimming at V came to 4 bases and at J to 5 bases, leaving 7 bases not matched to a gene. The germline gives CDR1 SGHDT, CDR2 YYEEEE. The CDR3 totals 15 residues. CDR3 in DNA: TGTGCCAGCAGCGTACTAGCGGGAGCTCGCGAGACCCAGTACTTC. Residues: CASSVLAGARETQYF.

This chain connects TRBV10-3 to TRBJ1-6, with D possibly being TRBD1 (6 bases). Germline assignment: CDR1 ENHRY and CDR2 SYGVKD. The V and J ends lost 10 bases and 8 bases respectively, with 15 bases between them. The CDR3 contains 13 residues. Written as DNA, the CDR3 is TGTGCCACCAAAGGACAGTCGGATTCACCCCTCCACTTT. Protein product: CATKGQSDSPLHF.

This clone occurred once. The chain combines TRBV3-1 (or the pseudogene TRBV3-2) with TRBJ2-2, with 9 bases lining up with TRBD2. The CDR3 is 18 amino acids. Germline V gives CDR1 LGHDT, CDR2 YNNKEL (reference sequence). After removal of 1 base from V and 0 bases from J, the junction contained 6 bases not matched to a gene. The CDR3 DNA sequence: TGTGCCAGCAGCCAAGGATTTAGCGGGAGTGCGAACACCGGGGAGCTGTTTTTT. It is translated as CASSQGFSGSANTGELFF.

V is TRBV19 and J is TRBJ1-1; D gene uncertain. This CDR3 is built from 13 residues. V lost 4 bases to trimming and J lost 3 bases, with 9 bases between them. The germline V gene encodes CDR1 LNHDA and CDR2 SQIVND (reference sequence). The CDR3 DNA sequence: TGTGCCAGTAGTACTAGTGAGCACACTGAAGCTTTCTTT. Its translation: CASSTSEHTEAFF.

This chain joins TRBV4-3 and TRBJ1-1; D is ambiguous. The CDR3 contains 16 residues. Germline CDR1 is LGHNA and CDR2 is YSLEER. Trimming removed 1 base from V and 0 bases from J, with 12 bases in between. The CDR3 reads CASSQGSTGLNTEAFF. The CDR3 DNA sequence: TGCGCCAGCAGCCAAGGCTCAACCGGTCTGAACACTGAAGCTTTCTTT.

The V call is TRBV28, the J call TRBJ2-5; 11 bases are a match to TRBD2. Germline values: CDR1 MDHEN, CDR2 SYDVKM. The CDR3 is 14 amino acids. Trimming removed 6 bases from V and 5 bases from J; junction bases left unmatched: 5. CDR3 loop: CASRKTSGVETQYF. CDR3 nucleotides: TGTGCCAGCAGAAAGACTAGCGGGGTTGAGACCCAGTACTTC. Combining the CDR3 with reference TRBV28 and TRBJ2-5 gives the whole variable domain DVKVTQSSRYLVKRTGEKVFLECVQDMDHENMFWYRQDPGLGLRLIYFSYDVKMKEKGDIPEGYSVSREKKERFSLILESASTNQTSMYLCASRKTSGVETQYFGPGTRLLVL.

This clone appeared once. J is TRBJ1-1 and V is TRBV12-3 or TRBV12-4; D might be TRBD1 (6 bases). The CDR3 is 12 amino acids. V was trimmed by 6 bases and J by 6 bases, leaving 11 bases between them. The CDR3 loop reads CASRSQGPEAFF. As DNA, the CDR3 is TGTGCCAGCAGGTCTCAGGGGCCTGAAGCTTTCTTT.